A single sample is the source of the 20 T cell receptor beta chains below, sequenced in a study of T cell responses to AZD1222 COVID-19 vaccine. Clones were sequenced by immunoSEQ multiplex PCR, and TCRdb holds only the in-frame ones, with some missing. Counted here are about 120,000 clones, 80% to 95% occurring once; the ten biggest clones make up 4% to 5%. The sequenced sample was peripheral blood, obtained 28 days after the second dose of the MenACWY control vaccine. The receptors come from an adult who received the MenACWY meningococcal vaccine as a control.

This clone has ten or more counts. The gene calls are TRBV6-2 or TRBV6-3 and TRBJ1-4; tentative D call: TRBD1 (6 bases). Germline values: CDR1 MNHEY, CDR2 SVGEGT. The length of the CDR3 is 15 residues. V shed 5 bases and J shed 4 bases, with 14 bases lying between them. Written as DNA, the CDR3 is TGTGCCAGCAGTAGCCGGACAGCTTATAATGAAAAACTGTTTTTT. Protein product: CASSSRTAYNEKLFF.

The chain employs TRBV5-1 and TRBJ2-2, with D perhaps given as TRBD1 or TRBD2 (5 bases each). Germline V gene data show CDR1 as SGHRS and CDR2 as YFSETQ. The CDR3 length is 15 residues. V lost 1 base and J 0 bases, leaving 7 bases between the germline ends. The CDR3 is CASSLLGPNTGELFF. DNA for the CDR3: TGCGCCAGCAGCTTGCTGGGACCGAACACCGGGGAGCTGTTTTTT.

V is TRBV6-5 and J is TRBJ2-7; no firm D call. Germline V lookup: CDR1 MNHEY, CDR2 SVGAGI. The CDR3 has 13 amino acids. V lost 0 bases and J 6 bases, leaving 9 bases between the germline ends. The CDR3 loop reads CASSYSIWGEQYF. CDR3 DNA sequence: TGTGCCAGCAGTTACTCCATTTGGGGCGAGCAGTACTTC.

The chain recombines TRBV7-2 with TRBJ2-1; D is possibly TRBD1 or TRBD2 (5 bases each). The CDR3 sequence is 15 residues long. Between the trimmed V and J ends, which lost 1 base and 8 bases, there was a span of 15 bases. The germline V gene encodes CDR1 SGHTA and CDR2 FQGNSA. The DNA of the CDR3 is TGTGCCAGCAGCTTAGAGGTTAGCAGGGACGATGAGCAGTTCTTC. Translation gives CASSLEVSRDDEQFF.

On this clone: Other nucleotide sequences in the sample specify the same CDR3. The chain uses TRBV28 and TRBJ1-3; D call uncertain. Germline V gives CDR1 MDHEN, CDR2 SYDVKM. Between the trimmed V and J ends, which lost 6 bases and 0 bases, there was a span of 24 bases. There are 19 residues in the CDR3. The CDR3 DNA reads as TGTGCCAGCAGCGGCCCGGGAGGCCCTCAAGCTTACTCTGGAAACACCATATATTTT. Protein: CASSGPGGPQAYSGNTIYF.

V usage is TRBV2 and J usage is TRBJ2-3; 10 bases fit TRBD1. Per the germline V gene, CDR1 is SNHLY and CDR2 is FYNNEI. Trimming took 5 bases from V and 1 from J; bases not matched to a gene: 3. The CDR3 extends over 15 amino acids. Here the CDR3 reads CASSRGTGGTDTQYF. The CDR3 coding sequence is TGTGCCAGCAGTCGCGGGACAGGGGGCACAGATACGCAGTATTTT.

The V and J genes are TRBV6-5 and TRBJ2-1; D not resolved. The V end was cut by 0 bases, the J end by 10 bases, with 10 bases between. Looked up from germline, CDR1 is MNHEY and CDR2 is SVGAGI. The CDR3 covers 13 residues. Here the CDR3 DNA reads TGTGCCAGCAGTTACTCGCCCTTTTTGGAGCAGTTCTTC. This gives the protein CASSYSPFLEQFF.

This chain connects TRBV28 to TRBJ1-5, with 7 bases fitting TRBD1. Germline V gives CDR1 MDHEN, CDR2 SYDVKM. After removal of 5 bases from V and 6 bases from J, the junction contained 7 bases not matched to a gene. The CDR3 runs to 14 residues. The CDR3 DNA reads TGTGCCAGCAGTCGGAGAGGGGGCGTTCAGCCCCAGCATTTT. This translates into CASSRRGGVQPQHF.

V is TRBV28 and J is TRBJ2-1, with 10 bases lining up with TRBD2. The V gene end was trimmed by 6 bases and the J gene end by 9 bases; junction bases not matched to a gene: 11. The CDR3 runs to 15 residues. Germline V gene sequence: CDR1 MDHEN, CDR2 SYDVKM. CDR3 in amino acids: CASRPPGLAIPEQFF. CDR3 DNA sequence: TGTGCCAGCAGGCCCCCGGGACTAGCGATACCTGAGCAGTTCTTC.

V and J are TRBV7-3 and TRBJ2-7, with D perhaps TRBD2 (6 bases). The V gene's germline CDR1 is SGHTA and CDR2 FQGTGA. CDR3 length equals 14 residues. Trimming pared 11 bases from V and 2 bases from J, leaving 19 bases between. CDR3 sequence: CASAPGRPPYEQYF. In nucleotides, the CDR3 is TGTGCCTCCGCCCCGGGGAGGCCTCCCTACGAGCAGTACTTC.

This clone was picked up one time. This chain connects TRBV19 to TRBJ2-3, with 10 bases matching TRBD2. V lost 5 bases to trimming and J lost 6 bases; unmatched junction nucleotides: 8. Per the germline V gene, CDR1 is LNHDA and CDR2 is SQIVND (reference sequence). The CDR3 contains 15 residues. The CDR3 loop reads CASSYKGTSADTQYF. CDR3 nucleotides: TGTGCCAGTAGTTATAAGGGGACTAGCGCCGATACGCAGTATTTT.

This chain connects TRBV6-5 to TRBJ2-3, with D unclear. The CDR3 has 13 amino acids. Germline V gene data show CDR1 as MNHEY and CDR2 as SVGAGI. The germline V and J ends were trimmed by 6 bases and 3 bases, with 10 bases remaining between them. This CDR3 is CASRTHGTDTQYF. In DNA, the CDR3 is TGTGCCAGCAGAACCCATGGGACAGATACGCAGTATTTT.

The V call is TRBV7-6, the J call TRBJ1-2, with D tentatively TRBD1 (5 bases). Germline CDR1 SGHVS, CDR2 FNYEAQ. The CDR3 extends over 15 amino acids. With 5 bases removed from V and 2 bases from J, the gap between germline ends came to 15 bases. CDR3 sequence (DNA): TGTGCCAGCAGCCCACCGCCAGGGTCGAACTATGGCTACACCTTC. It specifies CASSPPPGSNYGYTF. The entire variable domain, with the rest obtained from reference TRBV7-6 and TRBJ1-2, is as follows: GAGVSQSPRYKVTKRGQDVALRCDPISGHVSLYWYRQALGQGPEFLTYFNYEAQQDKSGLPNDRFSAERPEGSISTLTIQRTEQRDSAMYRCASSPPPGSNYGYTFGSGTRLTVV.

The chain employs TRBV24-1 and TRBJ2-5; 12 nucleotides line up with TRBD2. In germline, CDR1 is KGHDR, CDR2 SFDVKD. The CDR3 consists of 21 residues. The V segment lost 3 bases and the J segment 0 bases; nucleotides outside the gene matches: 16. The CDR3, as DNA: TGTGCCACCAGTGATCCTACCGCCGGACTAGCGGGGTTTCAACACCAAGAGACCCAGTACTTC. It yields the protein CATSDPTAGLAGFQHQETQYF.

The rearrangement links TRBV18 to TRBJ1-6, with 8 nucleotides matching TRBD1. CDR1 and CDR2 (germline): KGHSH, LQKENI. V lost 6 bases, J lost 5 bases, and 9 bases stayed unmatched. The CDR3 sequence is 16 residues long. This chain's CDR3 is CASSLATGGNNSPLHF. For the CDR3, the DNA is TGTGCCAGCTCCCTGGCCACAGGGGGTAATAATTCACCCCTCCACTTT.

CDR3 DNA: TGTGCCAGCAGTCAAACAGGGGATGGGGCAGATACGCAGTATTTT. Translated, it gives CASSQTGDGADTQYF. The rearrangement joins TRBV6-4 to TRBJ2-3, with 7 bases identical to TRBD1. V dropped 5 bases and J dropped 4; count of bases not matched to a gene: 9. This CDR3 comprises 15 residues. Germline V gene sequence: CDR1 MRHNA, CDR2 SNTAGT.

The gene calls are TRBV19 and TRBJ1-5; maybe TRBD1 (5 bases). The CDR3 contains 13 residues. CDR1 and CDR2 from the germline V gene are LNHDA and SQIVND (reference sequence). V lost 7 bases and J lost 3, with 10 bases in between. Written as DNA, the CDR3 is TGTGCCAGTACAGGGTTTCTCAATCAGCCCCAGCATTTT. This sequence encodes CASTGFLNQPQHF.

Note on this clone: The DNA is omitted, as the CDR3 cannot be located on it reliably, and the CDR3 follows TCRdb's listing. The chain carries TRBV11-2 and TRBJ2-7. Germline V CDR1 and CDR2: SGHAT, FQNNGV. The CDR3 is 14 residues long, ends included. The chain's CDR3 is CASSFGAGPYEQYV.

The chain links TRBV27 to TRBJ1-4, with TRBD1 matching 7 bases. The length of the CDR3 is 19 residues. Trimming took 4 bases from V and 0 from J; bases not matched to a gene: 14. Germline V gene data show CDR1 as MNHEY and CDR2 as SMNVEV (reference sequence). The CDR3 DNA reads TGTGCCAGCAGTTCTTCCCTGACAGGGTTCGGACCAACTAATGAAAAACTGTTTTTT. Translation gives CASSSSLTGFGPTNEKLFF.

This clone came up a few times. The V gene is TRBV11-2, the J gene TRBJ2-1; no firm D call. This CDR3 contains 15 residues. Trimming removed 3 bases at V and 0 bases at J, with 9 bases between. In germline, CDR1 is SGHAT, CDR2 FQNNGV. CDR3 in amino acids: CASSFKGSSYNEQFF. In DNA form, the CDR3 reads TGTGCCAGCAGCTTTAAGGGCAGCTCCTACAATGAGCAGTTCTTC.